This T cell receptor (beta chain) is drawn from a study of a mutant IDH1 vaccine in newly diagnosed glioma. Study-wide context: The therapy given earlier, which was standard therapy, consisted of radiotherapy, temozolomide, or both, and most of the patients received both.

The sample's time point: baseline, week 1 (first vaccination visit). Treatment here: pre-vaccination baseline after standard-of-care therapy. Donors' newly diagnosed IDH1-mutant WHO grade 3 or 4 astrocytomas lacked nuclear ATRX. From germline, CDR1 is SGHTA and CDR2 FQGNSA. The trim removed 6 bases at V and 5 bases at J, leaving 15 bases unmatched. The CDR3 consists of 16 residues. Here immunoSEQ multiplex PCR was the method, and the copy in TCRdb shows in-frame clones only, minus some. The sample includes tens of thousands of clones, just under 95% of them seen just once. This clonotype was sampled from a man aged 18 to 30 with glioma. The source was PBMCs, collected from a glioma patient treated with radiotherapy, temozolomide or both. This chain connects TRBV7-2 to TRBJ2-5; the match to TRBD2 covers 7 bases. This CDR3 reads CASSHSGLNAVETQYF. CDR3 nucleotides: TGTGCCAGCAGTCATAGCGGGTTGAACGCCGTTGAGACCCAGTACTTC.